This T cell receptor beta chain is from a study of T cell repertoires in ileal Crohn's disease. Repertoires were generated with immunoSEQ multiplex PCR, while TCRdb's copy carries only in-frame clones and drops some. The sample gives roughly 5,000 clones, roughly four fifths of which show up once; 10% to 15% is in the top ten. The trim removed 1 base at V and 4 bases at J, leaving 5 bases unmatched. This CDR3 contains 15 residues. Germline assignment: CDR1 SGDLS and CDR2 YYNGEE. V and J are TRBV9 and TRBJ2-5; 9 bases line up with TRBD1. The sequence derives from an adult with Crohn's disease. The sequencing input was ileal tissue. The CDR3 DNA reads TGTGCCAGCAGCGTAAAGGACAGGGGTGGAGAGACCCAGTACTTC. Translation: CASSVKDRGGETQYF.